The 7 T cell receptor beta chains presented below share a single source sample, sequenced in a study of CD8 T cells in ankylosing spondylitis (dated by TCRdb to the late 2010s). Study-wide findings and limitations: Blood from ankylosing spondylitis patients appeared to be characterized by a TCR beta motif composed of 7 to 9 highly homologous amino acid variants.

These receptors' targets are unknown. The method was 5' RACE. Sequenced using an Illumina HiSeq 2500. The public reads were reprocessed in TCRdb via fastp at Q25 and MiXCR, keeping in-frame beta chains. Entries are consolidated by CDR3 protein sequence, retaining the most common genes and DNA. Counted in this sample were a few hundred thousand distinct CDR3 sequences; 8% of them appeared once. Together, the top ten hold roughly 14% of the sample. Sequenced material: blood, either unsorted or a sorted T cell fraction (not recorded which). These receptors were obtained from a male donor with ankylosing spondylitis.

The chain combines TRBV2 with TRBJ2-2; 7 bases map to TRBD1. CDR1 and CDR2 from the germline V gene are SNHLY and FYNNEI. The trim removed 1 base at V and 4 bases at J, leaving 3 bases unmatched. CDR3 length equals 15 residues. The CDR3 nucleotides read TGTGCCAGCAGTGAAGGACAGGGTGGCACCGGGGAGCTGTTTTTT. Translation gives CASSEGQGGTGELFF.

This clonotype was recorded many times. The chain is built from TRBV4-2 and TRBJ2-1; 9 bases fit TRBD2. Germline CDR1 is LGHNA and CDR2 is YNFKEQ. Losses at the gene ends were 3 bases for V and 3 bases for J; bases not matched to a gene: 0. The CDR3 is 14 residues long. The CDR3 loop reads CASSHSGSYNEQFF. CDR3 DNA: TGTGCCAGCAGCCATAGCGGGAGCTACAATGAGCAGTTCTTC.

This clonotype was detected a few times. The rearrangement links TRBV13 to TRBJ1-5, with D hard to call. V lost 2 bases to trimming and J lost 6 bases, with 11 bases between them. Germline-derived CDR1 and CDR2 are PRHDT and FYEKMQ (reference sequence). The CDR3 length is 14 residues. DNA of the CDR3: TGTGCCAGCAGCTTACGCGGGGTGACTCAGCCCCAGCATTTT. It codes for CASSLRGVTQPQHF.

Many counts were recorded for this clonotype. CDR3 DNA: TGTGCCAGCAGCCGCCGGACTGTCACCATGGGGAGCACAGATACGCAGTATTTT. It translates to CASSRRTVTMGSTDTQYF. The rearrangement uses TRBV7-8 and TRBJ2-3; D perhaps matches TRBD2 (5 bases). Germline V gives CDR1 SGHVS, CDR2 FQNEAQ. This CDR3 comprises 18 residues. Trimming removed 5 bases from V and 0 bases from J, with 21 bases in between. Complete variable domain (other parts from reference TRBV7-8 and TRBJ2-3): GAGVSQSPRYKVAKRGQDVALRCDPISGHVSLFWYQQALGQGPEFLTYFQNEAQLDKSGLPSDRFFAERPEGSVSTLKIQRTQQEDSAVYLCASSRRTVTMGSTDTQYFGPGTRLTVL.

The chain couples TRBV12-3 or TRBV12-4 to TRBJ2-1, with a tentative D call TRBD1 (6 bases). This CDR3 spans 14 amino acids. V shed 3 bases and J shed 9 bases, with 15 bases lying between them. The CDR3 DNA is TGTGCCAGCAGTTTTAGGGGGATGACAAGTGAGCAGTTCTTC. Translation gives CASSFRGMTSEQFF.

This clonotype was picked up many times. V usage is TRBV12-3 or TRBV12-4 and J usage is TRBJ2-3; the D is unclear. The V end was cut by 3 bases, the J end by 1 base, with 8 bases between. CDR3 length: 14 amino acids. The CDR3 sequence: CASSLGLGTDTQYF. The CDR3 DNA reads TGTGCCAGCAGTTTGGGCCTTGGCACAGATACGCAGTATTTT.

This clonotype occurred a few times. The CDR3 DNA reads as TGCGCCAGCAGCTTAGGAGCGGGAGACTCCTACAATGAGCAGTTCTTC. The encoded protein is CASSLGAGDSYNEQFF. The V and J genes are TRBV5-1 and TRBJ2-1; 8 bases are shared with TRBD2. The length of the CDR3 is 16 residues. Germline loops: CDR1 SGHRS, CDR2 YFSETQ. V lost 2 bases, J lost 0 bases, and 4 bases stayed unmatched.